A selection of T cell receptor beta chains follows, all from one sample in a study of T cell changes during pregnancy in multiple sclerosis. Here immunoSEQ multiplex PCR was the method, and the copy in TCRdb shows in-frame clones only, minus some. The sample yields around 88,000 clones, roughly 92% seen once. Specimen: peripheral blood, collected in the first trimester of pregnancy. The receptors stem from a female donor with multiple sclerosis, enrolled in a pregnancy study. Both conserved end residues are part of each CDR3. Size is stated for part of the rows, as once, few or many counts, or as a class when the clone is expanded.

size	V	J	CDR3
NA	TRBV4-2	TRBJ2-7	CASSQEGASATYEQYF
NA	TRBV28	TRBJ2-3	CASSLLNPQTSGRTDTQYF
NA	TRBV7-9	TRBJ1-2	CASSPGGLGYTF
NA	TRBV5-1	TRBJ2-3	CASSSTSGRSDTQYF
NA	TRBV7-8	TRBJ2-7	CASSPPPGQGKTYEQYF
NA	TRBV5-1	TRBJ1-2	CASRSRPGLPNYGYTF
NA	TRBV7-8	TRBJ1-1	CASSPVALLNTEAFF
NA	TRBV27	TRBJ1-2	CASSPSRQYGYTF
NA	TRBV23-1	TRBJ2-7	CASSQRWAWYEQYF
once	TRBV19	TRBJ2-7	CASSIAGGAYEQYF
NA	TRBV18	TRBJ2-3	CASSPLGPPSTDTQYF
NA	TRBV27	TRBJ1-2	CASRRGTSTSGYGYTF
NA	TRBV28	TRBJ2-2	CASRYGSDIGELFF
once	TRBV19	TRBJ2-3	CASNSGTDTQYF